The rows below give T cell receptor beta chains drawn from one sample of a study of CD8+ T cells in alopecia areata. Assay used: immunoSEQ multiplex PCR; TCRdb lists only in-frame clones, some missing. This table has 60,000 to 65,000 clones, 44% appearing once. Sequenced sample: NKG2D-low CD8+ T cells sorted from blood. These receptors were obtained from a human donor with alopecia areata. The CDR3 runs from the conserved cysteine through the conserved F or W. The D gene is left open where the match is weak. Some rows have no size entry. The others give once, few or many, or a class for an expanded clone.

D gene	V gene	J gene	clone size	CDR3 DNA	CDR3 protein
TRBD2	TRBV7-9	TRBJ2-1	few	TGTGCCAGCAGAACAACTAGCGCACGCGGCGGGGATGAGCAGTTCTTC	CASRTTSARGGDEQFF
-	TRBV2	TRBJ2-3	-	TGTGCCAGCAGAGGCCCCAGACACGGCCGGGCCCCAGATACGCAGTATTTT	CASRGPRHGRAPDTQYF
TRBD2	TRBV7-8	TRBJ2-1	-	TGTGCCAGCAGCAATGTTGGCGGGGGCAATGAGCAGTTCTTC	CASSNVGGGNEQFF
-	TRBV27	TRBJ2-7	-	TGTGCCAGCGCCAGCTCCTACGAGCAGTACTTC	CASASSYEQYF
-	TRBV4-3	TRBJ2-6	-	TGCGCCAGCAGCCTTTCAGGGAGCTCTGGGGCCAACGTCCTGACTTTC	CASSLSGSSGANVLTF
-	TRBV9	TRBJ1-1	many	TGTGCCAGCAGCGTAGGTACAGGATCGAACACTGAAGCTTTCTTT	CASSVGTGSNTEAFF
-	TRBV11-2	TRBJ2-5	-	TGTGCCAGCAGCTTAAGGCAGGGTTATTTAGAGACCCAGTACTTC	CASSLRQGYLETQYF
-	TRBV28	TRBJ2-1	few	TGTGCCAGCAGTTTAGGTTACAATGAGCAGTTCTTC	CASSLGYNEQFF
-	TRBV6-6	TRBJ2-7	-	TGTGCCAGCAGTTACGTTCGGAACGAGCAGTACTTC	CASSYVRNEQYF
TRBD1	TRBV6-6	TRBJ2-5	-	TGTGCCAGCAGTGGACAGGAAGAGACCCAGTACTTC	CASSGQEETQYF
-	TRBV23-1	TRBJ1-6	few	TGCGCCAGCGGTCTACAGGGATGGAATTCACCCCTCCACTTT	CASGLQGWNSPLHF
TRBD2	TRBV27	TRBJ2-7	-	TGTGCCACATGGGGGGGCTACGAGCAGTACTTC	CATWGGYEQYF
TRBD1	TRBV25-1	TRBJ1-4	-	TGTGCCGGATCCGGGACAGGGGGCAAGAATGAAAAACTGTTTTTT	CAGSGTGGKNEKLFF
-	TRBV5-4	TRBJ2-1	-	TGTGCCAGCAGCTCGGTAGCGAACAATGAGCAGTTCTTC	CASSSVANNEQFF
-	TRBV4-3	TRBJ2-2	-	TGCGCCAGCAGCCAAGATCTCCGTCGGGTCACCGGGGAGCTGTTTTTT	CASSQDLRRVTGELFF
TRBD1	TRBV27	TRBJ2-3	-	TGTGCCAGCAGTTCCTTGACAGGGGGCGGAACAGATACGCAGTATTTT	CASSSLTGGGTDTQYF
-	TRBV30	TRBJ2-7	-	TGTGCCTGTTCCATTCACCCCTCCTACGAGCAGTACTTC	CACSIHPSYEQYF
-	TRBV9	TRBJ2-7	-	TGTGCCAGCAGCCCCCACGGACAGGACTACTACGAGCAGTACTTC	CASSPHGQDYYEQYF
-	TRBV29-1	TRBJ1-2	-	TGCAGCGTTGAAGGAATTACAGGTTCTAACTATGGCTACACCTTC	CSVEGITGSNYGYTF
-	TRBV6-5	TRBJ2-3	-	TGTGCCAGCAGTTACTCTCAGGGGCAAGATACGCAGTATTTT	CASSYSQGQDTQYF
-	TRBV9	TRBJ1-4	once	TGTGCCAGCAGCCCCCCGGATAAAAAACTGTTTTTT	CASSPPDKKLFF
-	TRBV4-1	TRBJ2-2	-	TGCGCCAGCAGCCCCCGGACACGCGCGAACACCGGGGAGCTGTTTTTT	CASSPRTRANTGELFF
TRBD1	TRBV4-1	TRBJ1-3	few	TGCGCCAGCAGCCCAGACAGGGGGCGCGGAAACACCATATATTTT	CASSPDRGRGNTIYF
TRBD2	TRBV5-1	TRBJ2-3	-	TGCGCCAGCAGCAGGACTAGCGGAGGGTACGATACGCAGTATTTT	CASSRTSGGYDTQYF
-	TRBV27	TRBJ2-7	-	TGTGCCAGCACGTCAGACTCCTACGAGCAGTACTTC	CASTSDSYEQYF
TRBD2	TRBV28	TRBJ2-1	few	TGTGCCAGTGGCGGGAGTTCCTACAATGAGCAGTTCTTC	CASGGSSYNEQFF
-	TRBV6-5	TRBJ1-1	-	TGTGCCAGCAGTTACTCGCCGGCGCCCACTGAAGCTTTCTTT	CASSYSPAPTEAFF
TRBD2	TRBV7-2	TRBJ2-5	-	TGTGCCAGCAGCCCAGGGGCGATCCTAGCGGGGTCCCAAGAGACCCAGTACTTC	CASSPGAILAGSQETQYF
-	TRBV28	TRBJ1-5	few	TGTGCCAGCAGTATCGGGACCGGAGCGGGCAATCAGCCCCAGCATTTT	CASSIGTGAGNQPQHF
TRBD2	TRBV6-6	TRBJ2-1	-	TGTGCCAGCAGTTACGGTACTAGCGTCTACAATGAGCAGTTCTTC	CASSYGTSVYNEQFF
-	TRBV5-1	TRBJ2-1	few	TGCGCCAGCAGCTTTGAGCGAGGCTCCTACAATGAGCAGTTCTTC	CASSFERGSYNEQFF
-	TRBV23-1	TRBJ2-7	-	TGCGCCAGCAGTCTCCTGGGAACCGACGAGCAGTACTTC	CASSLLGTDEQYF
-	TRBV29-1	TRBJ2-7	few	TGCAGCGTTGAAGACGCACTCTACGAGCAGTACTTC	CSVEDALYEQYF